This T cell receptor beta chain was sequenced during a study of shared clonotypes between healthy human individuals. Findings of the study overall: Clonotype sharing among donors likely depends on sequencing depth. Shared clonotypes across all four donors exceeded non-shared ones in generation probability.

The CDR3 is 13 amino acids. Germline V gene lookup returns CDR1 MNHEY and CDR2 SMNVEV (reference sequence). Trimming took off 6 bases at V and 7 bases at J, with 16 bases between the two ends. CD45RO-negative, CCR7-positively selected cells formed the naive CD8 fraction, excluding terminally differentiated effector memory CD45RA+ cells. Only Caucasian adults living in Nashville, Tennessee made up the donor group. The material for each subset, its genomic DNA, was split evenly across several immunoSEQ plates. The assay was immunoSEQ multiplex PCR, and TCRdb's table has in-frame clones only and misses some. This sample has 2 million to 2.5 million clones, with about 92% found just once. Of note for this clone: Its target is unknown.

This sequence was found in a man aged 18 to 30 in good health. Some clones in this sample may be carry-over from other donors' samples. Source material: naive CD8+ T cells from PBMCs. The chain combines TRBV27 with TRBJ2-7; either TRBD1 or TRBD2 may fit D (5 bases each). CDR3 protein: CASSTGPLGEQYF. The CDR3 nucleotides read TGTGCCAGCAGCACGGGACCGCTGGGGGAGCAGTACTTC.